The 9 T cell receptor beta chains in this list originate from one sample, sequenced in a study of cytotoxic CD8 clonotypes in ibrutinib-treated CLL. The assay was immunoSEQ multiplex PCR, and TCRdb's table has in-frame clones only and misses some. The table shows a few hundred thousand clones, with roughly two thirds occurring only once. This specimen was PBMCs, taken after 36 months of ibrutinib treatment. These receptor sequences come from a human donor with chronic lymphocytic leukemia.

The genes are TRBV2 and TRBJ2-1; 10 nucleotides line up with TRBD2. Per the germline V gene, CDR1 is SNHLY and CDR2 is FYNNEI. CDR3 length equals 16 residues. The J segment lost 2 bases and the V segment lost 1 base, leaving 2 bases of the junction unmatched. The chain's CDR3 is CASSEGLAGPYNEQFF. CDR3 nucleotide sequence: TGTGCCAGCAGTGAAGGACTAGCGGGTCCCTACAATGAGCAGTTCTTC.

The V call is TRBV18, the J call TRBJ2-3; unclear D gene. This CDR3 is 15 amino acids long. The germline CDR1 and CDR2 sequences are KGHSH and LQKENI. The V and J ends lost 3 bases and 0 bases respectively, with 10 bases between them. CDR3 protein: CASSPDRTSTDTQYF. For the CDR3, the DNA is TGTGCCAGCTCACCGGATAGAACTAGCACAGATACGCAGTATTTT.

This clone was observed a few times. The chain couples TRBV7-8 to TRBJ2-5, with TRBD2 matching over 8 bases. The CDR3 runs to 16 residues. J lost 2 bases, V lost 1 base, and 6 bases had no gene match. Germline V lookup: CDR1 SGHVS, CDR2 FQNEAQ. CDR3 coding DNA: TGTGCCAGCAGCTTAGGTATACTAGCGGCACAAGAGACCCAGTACTTC. The encoded protein is CASSLGILAAQETQYF.

DNA of the CDR3: TGCGCCAGCAGCCAAAAGGTGGGGGTTGGGATCTACGAGCAGTACTTC. It is translated as CASSQKVGVGIYEQYF. V and J are TRBV4-1 and TRBJ2-7; D tentatively fits TRBD1 or TRBD2 (5 bases each). Germline values: CDR1 MGHRA, CDR2 YSYEKL. The CDR3 loop spans 16 amino acids. V was pared by 2 bases and J by 3 bases, with 17 bases between.

This clone occurred once. The chain recombines TRBV29-1 with TRBJ2-1, with TRBD1 identical over 8 bases. CDR1 is SQVTM, CDR2 ANQGSEA, per germline. CDR3 length: 13 residues. Trimming at V came to 7 bases and at J to 7 bases, leaving 9 bases not matched to a gene. The CDR3 DNA reads TGCAGCGCCGGACAGGGAAATTTTAATGAGCAGTTCTTC. Translation gives CSAGQGNFNEQFF.

This clone showed up just a few times. The chain joins TRBV6-6 to TRBJ2-1; unclear D gene. Trimming removed 5 bases at V and 6 bases at J, with 14 bases between. CDR3 size: 14 residues. From germline, CDR1 is MNHNY and CDR2 SVGAGI (reference sequence). The chain's CDR3 is CASSPLGPFNEQFF. The CDR3 DNA reads TGTGCCAGCAGTCCCCTAGGACCGTTCAATGAGCAGTTCTTC.

The V gene is TRBV4-3, the J gene TRBJ2-7; either TRBD1 or TRBD2 may supply D (5 bases each). Trimming shortened V by 4 bases and J by 4 bases, and 14 bases separated the two germline ends. The CDR3 totals 14 residues. CDR1 is LGHNA, CDR2 YSLEER, per germline. CDR3 bases: TGCGCCAGCAGCCCGGTGGGACGGGCGTACGAGCAGTACTTC. Translated: CASSPVGRAYEQYF.

As concerns this clone: Other DNA sequences in the sample encode the same CDR3. The rearrangement links TRBV18 to TRBJ1-5, with D hard to call. The CDR3 totals 13 residues. V gave up 6 bases and J gave up 0 bases, with 6 bases separating them. Per germline, CDR1 KGHSH and CDR2 LQKENI. CDR3 nucleotide sequence: TGTGCCAGCTCCCCGAATAGCAATCAGCCCCAGCATTTT. It specifies CASSPNSNQPQHF.

V usage is TRBV7-9 and J usage is TRBJ1-2, with no clear D. V dropped 1 base and J dropped 10 bases, with 13 bases sitting between them. Germline assignment: CDR1 SEHNR and CDR2 FQNEAQ (reference sequence). CDR3 length: 13 residues. The CDR3 DNA reads TGTGCCAGCAGCTTAGGAGGCCGGTTTTCCTACACCTTC. This encodes CASSLGGRFSYTF.